A selection of T cell receptor beta chains follows, all from one sample in a study of spatial heterogeneity in lung cancer. MiXCR, run by TCRdb on the 5' RACE reads, gives a single entry per CDR3 protein. Of about 410 distinct CDR3 sequences detected, 15% to 20% appear once; the ten largest clones hold approximately 24%. This specimen consisted of normal lung tissue next to the tumor, obtained at surgery. All receptors derive from a female donor with early-stage non-small cell lung cancer. Each CDR3 is given with its conserved first and last residue. The D gene is left open where the match is weak. Clone size is shown for a subset of rows, as once, few, many or a class of expanded clone.

V: TRBV2
D: .
J: TRBJ2-1
size: many
DNA: TGTGCCAGCATGGCGGGGCTTACCCGAGAGTACAATGAGCAGTTCTTC
CDR3: CASMAGLTREYNEQFF

V: TRBV30
D: TRBD1
J: TRBJ2-5
size: large
DNA: TGTGCCTGGAGTGTACAGGGGGAGACCCAGTACTTC
CDR3: CAWSVQGETQYF

V: TRBV20-1
D: TRBD2
J: TRBJ2-5
size: large
DNA: TGCAGTGCTAGAATAACCCTAGCGGGAAACCAAGAGACCCAGTACTTC
CDR3: CSARITLAGNQETQYF

V: TRBV7-9
D: .
J: TRBJ2-6
size: large
DNA: TGTGCCAGCAGCTCTCAGACGGCAGGGGCCAACGTCCTGACTTTC
CDR3: CASSSQTAGANVLTF

V: TRBV24-1
D: .
J: TRBJ2-1
size: large
DNA: TGTGCCACCAGTGATTTCTTGGGTGAGCAGTTCTTC
CDR3: CATSDFLGEQFF

V: TRBV9
D: TRBD2
J: TRBJ2-7
size: .
DNA: TGTGCCAGCAGCGTTGTACCGACTAGCGCCTACGAGCAGTACTTC
CDR3: CASSVVPTSAYEQYF

V: TRBV12-3/TRBV12-4
D: TRBD2
J: TRBJ2-5
size: few
DNA: TGTGCCAGCAGTTTGACTAGCGGGGTCCAGGGAGAGACCCAGTACTTC
CDR3: CASSLTSGVQGETQYF

V: TRBV19
D: .
J: TRBJ2-3
size: large
DNA: TGTGCCAGTAGTATAATGGGACTGGCTAGCACAGATACGCAGTATTTT
CDR3: CASSIMGLASTDTQYF

V: TRBV4-3
D: .
J: TRBJ1-1
size: large
DNA: TGCGCCAGCAGCCAAGGGAGAAGGGACGCGAACACTGAAGCTTTCTTT
CDR3: CASSQGRRDANTEAFF

V: TRBV20-1
D: .
J: TRBJ2-5
size: large
DNA: TGCAGTGCTAGAGGACGACAGGGGACAGCGGGAGGCCAAGAGACCCAGTACTTC
CDR3: CSARGRQGTAGGQETQYF

V: TRBV6-2/TRBV6-3
D: TRBD2
J: TRBJ2-1
size: large
DNA: TGTGCCAGCAGTTACGAGGCTAGCGGGAGCTTGTACAATGAGCAGTTCTTC
CDR3: CASSYEASGSLYNEQFF

V: TRBV12-3/TRBV12-4
D: .
J: TRBJ2-7
size: .
DNA: TGTGCCAGCAACGTACAGGGCGGAACCTACGAGCAGTACTTC
CDR3: CASNVQGGTYEQYF

V: TRBV3-1
D: TRBD1
J: TRBJ2-7
size: .
DNA: TGTGCCAGCAGCCAGGACAGGGTCGGCGAGCAGTACTTC
CDR3: CASSQDRVGEQYF